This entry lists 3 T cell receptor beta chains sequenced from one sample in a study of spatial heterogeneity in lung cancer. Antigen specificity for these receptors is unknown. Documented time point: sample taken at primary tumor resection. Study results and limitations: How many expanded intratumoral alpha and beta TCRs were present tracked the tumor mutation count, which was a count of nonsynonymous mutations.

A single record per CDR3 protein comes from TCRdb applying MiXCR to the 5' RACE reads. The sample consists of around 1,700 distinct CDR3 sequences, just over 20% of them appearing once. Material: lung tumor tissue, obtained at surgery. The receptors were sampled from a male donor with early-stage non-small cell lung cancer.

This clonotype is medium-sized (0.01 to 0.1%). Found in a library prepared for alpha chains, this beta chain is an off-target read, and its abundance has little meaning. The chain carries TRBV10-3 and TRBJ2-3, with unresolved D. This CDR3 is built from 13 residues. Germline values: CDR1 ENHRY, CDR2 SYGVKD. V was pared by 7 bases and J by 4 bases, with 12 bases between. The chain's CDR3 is CAITAGQADTQYF. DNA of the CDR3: TGTGCCATCACGGCCGGTCAGGCAGATACGCAGTATTTT.

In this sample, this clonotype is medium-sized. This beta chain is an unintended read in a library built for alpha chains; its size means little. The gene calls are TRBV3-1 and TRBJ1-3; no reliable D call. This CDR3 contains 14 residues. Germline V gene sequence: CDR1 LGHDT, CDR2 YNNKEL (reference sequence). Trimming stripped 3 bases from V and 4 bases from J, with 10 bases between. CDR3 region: CASSHEGFGNTIYF. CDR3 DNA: TGTGCCAGCAGCCATGAGGGCTTCGGAAACACCATATATTTT.

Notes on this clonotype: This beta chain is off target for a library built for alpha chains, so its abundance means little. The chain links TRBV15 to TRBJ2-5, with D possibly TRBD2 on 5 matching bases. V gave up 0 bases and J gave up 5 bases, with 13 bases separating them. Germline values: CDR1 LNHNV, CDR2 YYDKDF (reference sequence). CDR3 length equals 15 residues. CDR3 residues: CATSRDPGSSETQYF. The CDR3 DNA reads TGTGCCACCAGCAGAGATCCGGGGAGCTCGGAGACCCAGTACTTC.